This TCR beta chain was identified during a study of T-cell reconstitution after alpha-beta-depleted transplantation in children. In its sample, this clonotype was seen many times. During its preparation, the TCRbeta library received unique molecular identifiers. TCRdb used MiXCR to reprocess the PCR reads, holding one entry per CDR3 protein. The table includes 130,000 to 150,000 distinct CDR3 sequences, around 8.8% detected once. CDR3 length equals 13 residues. Per the germline V gene, CDR1 is SQVTM and CDR2 is ANQGSEA. V shed 8 bases, J shed 2 bases, and the junction held 7 bases outside the gene matches.

This sample comprised PBMCs, mostly from graft donor cells, obtained 180 days after TCRalphabeta/CD19-depleted stem cell transplant. The rearrangement joins TRBV29-1 to TRBJ1-2; 8 bases are a match to TRBD1. The receptor was derived from a female patient aged 2 to 10 who had a stem cell transplant for congenital amegakaryocytic thrombocytopenia, so the T cells may come from the graft donor. The CDR3 region is CSISDRANYGYTF. The CDR3, as DNA: TGCAGCATTTCGGACAGGGCCAACTATGGCTACACCTTC.